This T cell receptor beta chain emerged from a study of CD8 T cells in ankylosing spondylitis. Overall study findings and caveats: It appeared that ankylosing spondylitis blood was characterized by a TCR beta motif of seven or eight highly homologous variants. Existing reports had already noted some motif variants in reactive arthritis synovial fluid and blood.

Germline V gives CDR1 MNHNS, CDR2 SASEGT. V lost 2 bases to trimming and J lost 9 bases; unmatched junction nucleotides: 9. This CDR3 spans 17 amino acids. Quantitative 5'-RACE with molecular barcodes produced the TCR beta libraries. TCRdb independently ran MiXCR on the 5' RACE reads; one entry per CDR3 protein. Altogether more than 250,000 distinct CDR3 sequences are present, approximately 8.2% being singletons, with the ten largest covering more than 12%. This clonotype was found a few times. Its antigen is unknown. This clonotype was sampled from a male donor with ankylosing spondylitis. Material: blood, either unsorted or a sorted T cell fraction (not recorded which). The gene calls are TRBV6-1 and TRBJ2-1; the match to TRBD2 covers 14 bases. The CDR3 reads CASSEWGLAGDPIEQFF. The CDR3 DNA reads TGTGCCAGCAGTGAATGGGGACTAGCGGGAGACCCTATTGAGCAGTTCTTC.